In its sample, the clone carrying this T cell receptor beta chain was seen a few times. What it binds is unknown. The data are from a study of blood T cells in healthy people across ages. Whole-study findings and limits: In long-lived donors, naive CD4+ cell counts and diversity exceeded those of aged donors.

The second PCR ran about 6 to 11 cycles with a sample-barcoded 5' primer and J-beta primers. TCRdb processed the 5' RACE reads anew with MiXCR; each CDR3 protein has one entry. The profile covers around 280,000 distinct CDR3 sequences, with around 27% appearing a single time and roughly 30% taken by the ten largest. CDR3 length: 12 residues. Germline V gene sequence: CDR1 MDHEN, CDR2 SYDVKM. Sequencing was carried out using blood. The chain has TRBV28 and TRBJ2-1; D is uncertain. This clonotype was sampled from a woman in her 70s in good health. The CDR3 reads CTVSSSYNEQFF. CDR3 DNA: TGTACAGTTTCTAGCTCCTACAATGAGCAGTTCTTC.